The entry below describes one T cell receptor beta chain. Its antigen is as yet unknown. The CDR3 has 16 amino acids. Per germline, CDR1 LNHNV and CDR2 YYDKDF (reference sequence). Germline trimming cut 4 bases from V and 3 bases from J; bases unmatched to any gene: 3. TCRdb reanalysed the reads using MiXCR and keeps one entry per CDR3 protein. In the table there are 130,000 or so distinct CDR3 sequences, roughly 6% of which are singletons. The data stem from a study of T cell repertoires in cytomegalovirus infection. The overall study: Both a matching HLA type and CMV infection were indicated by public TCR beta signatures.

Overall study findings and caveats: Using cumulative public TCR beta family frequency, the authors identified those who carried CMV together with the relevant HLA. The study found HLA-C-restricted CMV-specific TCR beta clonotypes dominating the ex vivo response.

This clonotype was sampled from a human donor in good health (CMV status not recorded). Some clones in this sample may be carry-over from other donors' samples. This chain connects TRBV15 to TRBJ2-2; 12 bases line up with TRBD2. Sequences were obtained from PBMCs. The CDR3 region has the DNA TGTGCCACCAGCAACCGACTAGCGGGGGACACCGGGGAGCTGTTTTTT. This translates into CATSNRLAGDTGELFF.